This TCR beta chain is from a study of cytotoxic CD8 clonotypes in ibrutinib-treated CLL. The overall study: After a median of 68 months, about 14 patients stayed remitted and approximately 12 progressed; responses had been partial in around 25 and complete in 2. Following treatment for a median about 13 months, range 6 to 36, response samples were then taken. Overall study findings and caveats: Baseline clonality, above age-matched healthy donor levels, tracked circulating CD8+ T-cell counts. Clonality went up at ibrutinib response and then declined back toward baseline at progression.

The repertoire was sequenced with immunoSEQ multiplex PCR; TCRdb's copy has only in-frame clones and lacks some. Among roughly 330,000 clones, over 60% were seen once, and the ten largest hold about 5.9%. CDR3 size: 16 residues. Germline CDR1 reads SGHRS; CDR2 reads YFSETQ. Trimming removed 0 bases from V and 5 bases from J; junction bases left unmatched: 7. As to this clone: What it binds is unknown.

Source: PBMCs, taken after 36 months of ibrutinib treatment. The genes are TRBV5-1 and TRBJ2-1; 8 bases agree with TRBD2. The TCR was taken from a human donor with chronic lymphocytic leukemia. The CDR3 protein is CASSLALGLGDNEQFF. For the CDR3, the DNA is TGCGCCAGCAGCTTGGCACTGGGACTAGGGGACAATGAGCAGTTCTTC.